The 11 T cell receptor beta chains below come from one sample, sequenced in a study of shared clonotypes between healthy human individuals (dated by TCRdb to between 2020 and 2021). For the CD8 naive samples, CD45RO-negative cells were positively selected for CCR7, yielding a CD45RA+CCR7+ population from which TemRA cells were excluded. The library was obtained by the immunoSEQ multiplex PCR assay. Imported from immuneACCESS, the table was reduced by TCRdb to in-frame sequences with V and J called. These copies leave out some clones; in studies compared against another copy, an unresolved V gene accounts for under half, and the cause of the remainder is not known. In all, the sample holds some 2,100,000 clones, and approximately 94% of those were seen once. The top ten clonotypes cover under 2% of the sample. Sequencing was carried out using naive CD8+ T cells from PBMCs. The cell subset or site label of this sample denotes: CD45RA+CCR7+. The receptor set was obtained from a man aged 18-30 years in good health. Some clones in this sample may be carry-over from other donors' samples.

Remarks on this clone: Additional DNA sequences in this sample encode the identical CDR3. This chain connects TRBV6-1 to TRBJ2-7; D might be TRBD1 or TRBD2, each matching 5 bases. The CDR3 sequence is 13 residues long. Germline values: CDR1 MNHNS, CDR2 SASEGT. V shed 1 base and J shed 4 bases, with 8 bases lying between them. The CDR3, as DNA: TGTGCCAGCAGTGAAGGGTGGGGGTACGAGCAGTACTTC. Protein: CASSEGWGYEQYF.

This clone was counted a few times. This chain connects TRBV28 to TRBJ1-1; D gene unclear. With 2 bases removed from V and 5 bases from J, the gap between germline ends came to 9 bases. Germline CDR1 is MDHEN and CDR2 is SYDVKM. The CDR3 consists of 13 residues. The CDR3 DNA follows: TGTGCCAGCAGTTTAGTCCCGGAGACTGAAGCTTTCTTT. This gives the protein CASSLVPETEAFF.

The chain employs TRBV9 and TRBJ1-1; 9 bases line up with TRBD1. Trimming removed 4 bases from V and 5 bases from J; junction bases left unmatched: 15. In germline, CDR1 is SGDLS, CDR2 YYNGEE. This CDR3 has 17 amino acids. CDR3 in amino acids: CASSSRPGTGIGTEAFF. The CDR3 DNA follows: TGTGCCAGCAGCTCCCGTCCCGGGACAGGGATCGGGACTGAAGCTTTCTTT. The full variable domain, in which reference TRBV9 and TRBJ1-1 provide the parts outside the CDR3, is DSGVTQTPKHLITATGQRVTLRCSPRSGDLSVYWYQQSLDQGLQFLIQYYNGEERAKGNILERFSAQQFPDLHSELNLSSLELGDSALYFCASSSRPGTGIGTEAFFGQGTRLTVV.

The chain recombines TRBV5-1 with TRBJ2-7, with D possibly TRBD1 on 6 matching bases. Trimming took 4 bases from V and 6 from J, leaving 11 bases between them. Looked up from germline, CDR1 is SGHRS and CDR2 is YFSETQ. The CDR3 has 12 amino acids. CDR3 DNA: TGCGCCAGCAGCCGTACAGGGCTCGAGCAGTACTTC. It translates to CASSRTGLEQYF.

V gene TRBV5-4 combines with J gene TRBJ2-3; 7 bases match TRBD1. V was pared by 4 bases and J by 4 bases, with 9 bases of the junction left unmatched. The CDR3 is made up of 15 amino acids. Looked up from germline, CDR1 is SGHNT and CDR2 is YYREEE (reference sequence). The DNA of the CDR3 is TGTGCCAGCAGCGCACAGGGGAATAGCGCAGATACGCAGTATTTT. It encodes CASSAQGNSADTQYF. The full variable domain, with the rest looked up from reference TRBV5-4 and TRBJ2-3, is ETGVTQSPTHLIKTRGQQVTLRCSSQSGHNTVSWYQQALGQGPQFIFQYYREEENGRGNFPPRFSGLQFPNYSSELNVNALELDDSALYLCASSAQGNSADTQYFGPGTRLTVL.

This clone occurred once. The chain joins TRBV9 to TRBJ1-2; the D is unclear. Germline V gives CDR1 SGDLS, CDR2 YYNGEE. CDR3 length: 14 amino acids. V dropped 3 bases and J dropped 2 bases, with 11 bases sitting between them. The CDR3 DNA reads as TGTGCCAGCAGCGCAGAACTTATAAACTATGGCTACACCTTC. Its translation is CASSAELINYGYTF.

V usage is TRBV10-3 and J usage is TRBJ2-1; no clear D. V dropped 4 bases and J dropped 7 bases, with 17 bases sitting between them. The CDR3 covers 15 residues. CDR1 and CDR2 from the germline V gene are ENHRY and SYGVKD. DNA of the CDR3: TGTGCCATCAGTGGGCCTGAGACTGGAAGAAATGAGCAGTTCTTC. Protein product: CAISGPETGRNEQFF.

The chain combines TRBV7-9 with TRBJ2-7; 7 nucleotides align to TRBD1. Germline V CDR1 and CDR2: SEHNR, FQNEAQ (reference sequence). The CDR3 loop spans 16 amino acids. Trimming removed 6 bases from V and 2 bases from J; junction bases left unmatched: 13. The CDR3, as DNA: TGTGCCAGCAGGTCCGACAGGGTCGCCCCCCCCTACGAGCAGTACTTC. This encodes CASRSDRVAPPYEQYF.

The chain joins TRBV4-1 to TRBJ1-2; TRBD1 might be the D (5 bases). Trimming took 3 bases from V and 4 from J, leaving 12 bases between them. Germline-derived CDR1 and CDR2 are MGHRA and YSYEKL. This CDR3 region has 14 residues. CDR3 region: CASSHGAESYGYTF. The CDR3 DNA is TGCGCCAGCAGCCATGGGGCAGAATCCTATGGCTACACCTTC.

This chain connects TRBV11-2 to TRBJ2-7, with TRBD2 identical over 15 bases. This CDR3 region has 19 residues. Losses at the gene ends were 5 bases for V and 1 base for J; bases not matched to a gene: 12. Germline assignment: CDR1 SGHAT and CDR2 FQNNGV. The CDR3 reads CASSPAPGLAGGGSYEQYF. Written as DNA, the CDR3 is TGTGCCAGCAGCCCCGCCCCCGGACTAGCGGGAGGGGGGTCCTACGAGCAGTACTTC.

V and J are TRBV4-1 and TRBJ2-3; 7 bases fit TRBD1. The CDR3 length is 15 residues. Germline CDR1 is MGHRA and CDR2 is YSYEKL. V shed 2 bases and J 4 bases; nucleotides not matched to a gene: 6. This CDR3 reads CASSQPTGLADTQYF. The CDR3 bases are TGCGCCAGCAGCCAACCGACAGGGTTGGCAGATACGCAGTATTTT.